The 10 T cell receptor beta chains below all came from one sample that was sequenced in a study of CD8+CD57+ T cells in acquired aplastic anemia. Profiling of TCR beta VDJ combinations and CDR3 sequences used genomic DNA as template. MiXCR, run by TCRdb on the reads, gives a single entry per CDR3 protein. The table includes 200,000 to 300,000 distinct CDR3 sequences, around 46% detected once. All sequencing subjects had displayed CD8+CD57+ cell expansion on flow cytometry. The sequenced material came from sorted CD4+, CD8+, or CD8+CD57+ T cells (not recorded which) from PBMCs. The receptors originated from a human donor with aplastic anemia.

In this sample, this clonotype turned up many times. V is TRBV14 and J is TRBJ1-1; 7 nucleotides line up with TRBD1. This CDR3 comprises 15 residues. Germline CDR1 reads SGHDN; CDR2 reads FVKESK. J gave up 4 bases and V 3 bases, and 8 bases lay outside the gene matches. CDR3 region: CASSQTGQAVTEAFF. CDR3 in DNA: TGTGCCAGCAGCCAGACCGGACAGGCCGTCACTGAAGCTTTCTTT.

V and J are TRBV6-2 or TRBV6-3 and TRBJ1-1; weak D call: TRBD1 (5 bases). V lost 2 bases and J 1 base, leaving 11 bases between the germline ends. Per the germline V gene, CDR1 is MNHEY and CDR2 is SVGEGT. This CDR3 comprises 15 residues. For the CDR3, the DNA is TGTGCCAGCAGTTACGCCGGGACGGCGAACACTGAAGCTTTCTTT. Its protein is CASSYAGTANTEAFF.

This clonotype was observed at least ten times. V usage is TRBV7-9 and J usage is TRBJ1-2; unclear D gene. This CDR3 region has 15 residues. Germline V gene lookup returns CDR1 SEHNR and CDR2 FQNEAQ (reference sequence). The V gene lost 1 base and the J gene lost 0 bases, with 9 bases spanning the gap. CDR3 in amino acids: CASSLESKANYGYTF. The CDR3 DNA reads TGTGCCAGCAGCTTAGAGTCCAAAGCTAACTATGGCTACACCTTC.

The chain uses TRBV19 and TRBJ1-1, with 9 bases lining up with TRBD1. This CDR3 has 17 amino acids. Trimming cost V 6 bases and J 1 base; bases outside gene matches: 12. In germline, CDR1 is LNHDA, CDR2 SQIVND (reference sequence). CDR3 nucleotides: TGTGCCAGTAGAACCGGGACAGGGAACATGGGGAACACTGAAGCTTTCTTT. Amino acids: CASRTGTGNMGNTEAFF.

This clonotype appeared many times. The gene calls are TRBV9 and TRBJ2-7; the D is unclear. Germline V gene lookup returns CDR1 SGDLS and CDR2 YYNGEE. Trimming left V 1 base short and J 5 bases short, with 13 bases between. The CDR3 totals 14 residues. As DNA, the CDR3 is TGTGCCAGCAGCGTATGGGGATCAGGCGACGAGCAGTACTTC. The encoded protein is CASSVWGSGDEQYF.

The rearrangement links TRBV19 to TRBJ1-5, with 8 bases fitting TRBD1. Germline V gene data show CDR1 as LNHDA and CDR2 as SQIVND (reference sequence). V lost 6 bases to trimming and J lost 8 bases; unmatched junction nucleotides: 9. The CDR3 is made up of 14 amino acids. CDR3 sequence: CASRTRTGLEPQHF. The CDR3 DNA reads as TGTGCCAGTAGGACCCGGACAGGGTTAGAGCCCCAGCATTTT.

The sample holds a few counts of this clonotype. The J gene is TRBJ2-1, the V gene TRBV9; D not resolved. The CDR3 runs 13 residues. Germline V gene lookup returns CDR1 SGDLS and CDR2 YYNGEE. Trimming removed 4 bases from V and 6 bases from J, with 11 bases in between. The CDR3 DNA sequence: TGTGCCAGCAGCCCATACAGCGTCAATGAGCAGTTCTTC. Amino acid sequence: CASSPYSVNEQFF.

This chain uses TRBV6-4 with TRBJ2-1; no reliable D call. Germline V gene lookup returns CDR1 MRHNA and CDR2 SNTAGT. The CDR3 consists of 13 residues. Trimming cost V 5 bases and J 2 bases, with 7 bases left between them. The CDR3 protein is CASSLVAYNEQFF. The CDR3 nucleotides read TGTGCCAGCAGTCTCGTTGCCTACAATGAGCAGTTCTTC.

This clonotype was picked up a small number of times. A junction end diverges from the germline sequence, so it may reflect a read error. The chain has TRBV7-3 and TRBJ2-1, with a weak D call TRBD2 (6 bases). The germline V gene has CDR1 SGHTA and CDR2 FQGTGA. This CDR3 has 16 amino acids. CDR3 amino acids: CVSSLFAGNHLGEQFF. The CDR3 DNA sequence: TGTGTCAGCAGCTTATTCGCGGGAAACCACCTAGGTGAGCAGTTCTTC.

This clonotype was seen ten or more times. V is TRBV7-8 and J is TRBJ2-1, with D perhaps matching TRBD1 (5 bases). V was cut by 5 bases and J by 6 bases, with 14 bases left in between. The CDR3 extends over 14 amino acids. Germline V lookup: CDR1 SGHVS, CDR2 FQNEAQ. The CDR3 loop is CASSPQGLVNEQFF. CDR3 nucleotide sequence: TGTGCCAGCAGCCCCCAGGGATTGGTCAATGAGCAGTTCTTC.